The 17 T cell receptor beta chains listed next were all sequenced from one sample in a study of T cell changes during pregnancy in multiple sclerosis. Profiled with immunoSEQ multiplex PCR; TCRdb holds only in-frame clones, not every one. The table shows 30,000 to 35,000 clones, with roughly 88% occurring only once. The sample was CD8+ T cells from peripheral blood mononuclear cells, taken after pregnancy. The receptor set was obtained from a female donor with multiple sclerosis, enrolled in a pregnancy study.

This chain joins TRBV5-6 and TRBJ2-5; 7 bases map to TRBD1. The V and J ends lost 5 bases and 2 bases, in that order; junction bases with no gene match: 9. Germline V gene sequence: CDR1 SGHDT, CDR2 YYEEEE. This CDR3 contains 15 residues. The CDR3 region is CASRPTGEPQETQYF. The CDR3 bases are TGTGCCAGCAGGCCCACAGGGGAACCTCAAGAGACCCAGTACTTC.

The chain is built from TRBV12-5 and TRBJ2-3, with D perhaps TRBD1 (6 bases). CDR1 and CDR2 from the germline V gene are LGHNT and FRNRAP. V gave up 2 bases and J gave up 5 bases, with 14 bases separating them. The CDR3 has 15 amino acids. The CDR3 reads CASGLTDRDQDTQYF. CDR3 nucleotides: TGTGCTAGTGGTTTGACGGACAGAGATCAAGATACGCAGTATTTT.

The chain combines TRBV9 with TRBJ2-4; D gene ambiguous. The V gene lost 0 bases and the J gene lost 0 bases, with 13 bases spanning the gap. From germline, CDR1 is SGDLS and CDR2 YYNGEE. This CDR3 spans 17 amino acids. The DNA for the CDR3 is TGTGCCAGCAGCGTAGACGGCGGCACTGTAGCCAAAAACATTCAGTACTTC. Protein: CASSVDGGTVAKNIQYF.

The chain joins TRBV7-9 to TRBJ1-2; D remains unclear. Per the germline V gene, CDR1 is SEHNR and CDR2 is FQNEAQ (reference sequence). This CDR3 region has 13 residues. Between the trimmed V and J ends, which lost 7 bases and 6 bases, there was a span of 15 bases. This chain's CDR3 is CASIPATLDGYTF. CDR3 bases: TGTGCCAGCATCCCCGCGACTCTTGATGGCTACACCTTC.

This chain uses TRBV11-2 with TRBJ1-2; 8 bases match TRBD1. The CDR3 runs 13 residues. V lost 1 base and J lost 11; bases outside the gene matches: 6. CDR1 is SGHAT, CDR2 FQNNGV, per germline. CDR3 region: CASSLGTGFGYTF. The CDR3 DNA reads TGTGCCAGCAGCTTAGGGACAGGGTTTGGATACACCTTC.

V is TRBV2 and J is TRBJ1-1; weak D call: TRBD1 (6 bases). The V end was cut by 10 bases, the J end by 1 base, with 16 bases between. The CDR3 has 14 residues. In germline, CDR1 is SNHLY, CDR2 FYNNEI. In DNA, the CDR3 is TGTGCCAACCTGCTGGCAGGGGAGAACACTGAAGCTTTCTTT. Its translation is CANLLAGENTEAFF.

The V and J genes are TRBV7-8 and TRBJ2-3; 9 nucleotides line up with TRBD2. V gave up 2 bases and J gave up 2 bases; unmatched junction bases: 11. Germline V gives CDR1 SGHVS, CDR2 FQNEAQ. The CDR3 is 18 residues long. The CDR3 DNA follows: TGTGCCAGCAGCTTACCAACGACTAGCGGAGTGCCCACAGATACGCAGTATTTT. Amino acid sequence: CASSLPTTSGVPTDTQYF.

This clone was seen more than once but under ten times. The rearrangement joins TRBV19 to TRBJ2-5; the D gene is possibly TRBD1 (6 bases). CDR1 is LNHDA, CDR2 SQIVND, per germline (reference sequence). V dropped 2 bases and J dropped 3 bases, with 10 bases sitting between them. This CDR3 comprises 14 residues. Written as DNA, the CDR3 is TGTGCCAGTAGTATAAATGCAGGGGAAGAGACCCAGTACTTC. It codes for CASSINAGEETQYF.

The chain recombines TRBV7-2 with TRBJ2-1, with 7 bases aligning to TRBD2. The CDR3 is 15 residues long. CDR1 SGHTA and CDR2 FQGNSA come from the germline V gene. V shed 9 bases, J shed 6 bases, and the junction held 14 bases outside the gene matches. The CDR3 sequence is CASPPGWGGTNEQFF. The CDR3, as DNA: TGTGCCAGTCCCCCGGGCTGGGGGGGAACCAATGAGCAGTTCTTC.

The rearrangement uses TRBV2 and TRBJ2-7; D not certain. Trimming removed 7 bases at V and 3 bases at J, with 13 bases between. Germline CDR1 and CDR2: SNHLY and FYNNEI. The CDR3 is 13 amino acids. The chain's CDR3 is CASNGIQYYEQYF. CDR3 sequence (DNA): TGTGCCAGCAACGGTATCCAATACTACGAGCAGTACTTC. Together with reference TRBV2 and TRBJ2-7, the CDR3 gives the full variable domain: EPEVTQTPSHQVTQMGQEVILRCVPISNHLYFYWYRQILGQKVEFLVSFYNNEISEKSEIFDDQFSVERPDGSNFTLKIRSTKLEDSAMYFCASNGIQYYEQYFGPGTRLTVT.

The chain links TRBV5-4 to TRBJ2-5, with D possibly being TRBD1 (6 bases). Per germline, CDR1 SGHNT and CDR2 YYREEE (reference sequence). The length of the CDR3 is 15 residues. Trimming cost V 4 bases and J 2 bases, with 15 bases left between them. DNA for the CDR3: TGTGCCAGCAGCCTGTTGCAAGGACAGCAAGAGACCCAGTACTTC. Encoded protein: CASSLLQGQQETQYF. Variable domain in full (rest from reference TRBV5-4 and TRBJ2-5): ETGVTQSPTHLIKTRGQQVTLRCSSQSGHNTVSWYQQALGQGPQFIFQYYREEENGRGNFPPRFSGLQFPNYSSELNVNALELDDSALYLCASSLLQGQQETQYFGPGTRLLVL.

A few counts support this clone. The rearrangement links TRBV5-6 to TRBJ2-7, with D maybe TRBD1 (6 bases). Germline V gene lookup returns CDR1 SGHDT and CDR2 YYEEEE. The CDR3 sequence is 13 residues long. The V gene lost 5 bases and the J gene lost 1 base, with 10 bases spanning the gap. CDR3 in amino acids: CASRGAESYEQYF. CDR3 DNA sequence: TGTGCCAGCAGGGGGGCCGAATCCTACGAGCAGTACTTC. The full variable domain, with the rest looked up from reference TRBV5-6 and TRBJ2-7, is DAGVTQSPTHLIKTRGQQVTLRCSPKSGHDTVSWYQQALGQGPQFIFQYYEEEERQRGNFPDRFSGHQFPNYSSELNVNALLLGDSALYLCASRGAESYEQYFGPGTRLTVT.

The chain couples TRBV28 to TRBJ1-2; tentative D call: TRBD1 (5 bases). Germline-derived CDR1 and CDR2 are MDHEN and SYDVKM. This CDR3 spans 13 amino acids. Trimming took off 4 bases at V and 3 bases at J, with 9 bases between the two ends. CDR3 residues: CASSSRQHYGYTF. As DNA, the CDR3 is TGTGCCAGCAGTTCCCGACAGCACTATGGCTACACCTTC.

V and J are TRBV9 and TRBJ2-3; 10 nucleotides match TRBD2. CDR1 and CDR2 (germline): SGDLS, YYNGEE. This CDR3 is 16 amino acids long. V lost 0 bases to trimming and J lost 1 base; unmatched junction nucleotides: 2. In nucleotides, the CDR3 is TGTGCCAGCAGCGTAGGGCTAGCGGGAGGCACAGATACGCAGTATTTT. Residues: CASSVGLAGGTDTQYF.

V gene TRBV9 combines with J gene TRBJ2-3; tentatively, D is TRBD2 (6 bases). Germline V gene data show CDR1 as SGDLS and CDR2 as YYNGEE. CDR3 length: 16 residues. Deletions cut 0 bases from V and 1 base from J, with 12 bases between. This chain's CDR3 is CASSVGGTLGTDTQYF. CDR3 coding DNA: TGTGCCAGCAGCGTAGGGGGGACTCTGGGCACAGATACGCAGTATTTT.

The chain carries TRBV5-6 and TRBJ1-2, with D maybe TRBD1 (6 bases). V was trimmed by 0 bases and J by 4 bases, leaving 16 bases between them. This CDR3 spans 16 amino acids. The germline gives CDR1 SGHDT, CDR2 YYEEEE. DNA for the CDR3: TGTGCCAGCAGCTTGGGGACAGTCTCGGGAGGCTATGGCTACACCTTC. Translation: CASSLGTVSGGYGYTF.

The genes are TRBV6-5 and TRBJ2-7, with D possibly matching TRBD2 (5 bases). Trimming removed 2 bases from V and 4 bases from J, with 18 bases in between. Germline V CDR1 and CDR2: MNHEY, SVGAGI. The CDR3 contains 16 residues. CDR3 amino acids: CASSYHPLKGAYEQYF. Written as DNA, the CDR3 is TGTGCCAGCAGTTACCACCCTCTTAAGGGAGCTTACGAGCAGTACTTC.